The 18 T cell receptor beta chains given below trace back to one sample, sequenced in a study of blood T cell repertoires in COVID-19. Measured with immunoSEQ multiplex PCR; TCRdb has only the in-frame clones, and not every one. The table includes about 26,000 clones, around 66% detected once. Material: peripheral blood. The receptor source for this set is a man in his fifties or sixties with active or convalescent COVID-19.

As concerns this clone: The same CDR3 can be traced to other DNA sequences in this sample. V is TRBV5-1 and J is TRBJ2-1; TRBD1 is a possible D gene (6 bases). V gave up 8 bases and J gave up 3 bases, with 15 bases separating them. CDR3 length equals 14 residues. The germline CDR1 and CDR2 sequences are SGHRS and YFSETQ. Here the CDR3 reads CASSVQGIYNEQFF. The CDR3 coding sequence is TGCGCCAGTAGTGTACAGGGAATCTACAATGAGCAGTTCTTC.

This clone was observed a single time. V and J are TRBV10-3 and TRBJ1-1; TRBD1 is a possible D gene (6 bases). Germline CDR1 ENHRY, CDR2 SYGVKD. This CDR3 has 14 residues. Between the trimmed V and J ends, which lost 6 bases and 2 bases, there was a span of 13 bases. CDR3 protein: CAIRQGSVNTEAFF. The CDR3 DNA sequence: TGTGCCATCAGACAGGGTTCGGTTAACACTGAAGCTTTCTTT.

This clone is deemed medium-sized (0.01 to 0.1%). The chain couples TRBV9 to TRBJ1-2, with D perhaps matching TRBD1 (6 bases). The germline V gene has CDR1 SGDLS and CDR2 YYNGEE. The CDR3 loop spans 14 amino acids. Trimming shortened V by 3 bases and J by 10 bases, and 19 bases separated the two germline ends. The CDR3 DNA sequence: TGTGCCAGCAGCGCCGCCGGACAGCCGTTCCACTACACCTTC. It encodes CASSAAGQPFHYTF.

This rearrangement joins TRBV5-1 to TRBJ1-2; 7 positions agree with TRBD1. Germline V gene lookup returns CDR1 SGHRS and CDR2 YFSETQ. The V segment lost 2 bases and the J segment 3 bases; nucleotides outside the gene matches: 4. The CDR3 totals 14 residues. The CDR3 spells CASSFPGTDYGYTF. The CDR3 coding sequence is TGCGCCAGCAGCTTTCCCGGGACAGACTATGGCTACACCTTC.

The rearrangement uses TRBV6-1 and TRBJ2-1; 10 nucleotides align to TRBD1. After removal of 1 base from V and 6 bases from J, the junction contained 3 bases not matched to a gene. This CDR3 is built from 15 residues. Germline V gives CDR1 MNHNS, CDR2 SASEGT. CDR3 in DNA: TGTGCCAGCAGTGAAGACGGGACAGGGGCCAATGAGCAGTTCTTC. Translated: CASSEDGTGANEQFF.

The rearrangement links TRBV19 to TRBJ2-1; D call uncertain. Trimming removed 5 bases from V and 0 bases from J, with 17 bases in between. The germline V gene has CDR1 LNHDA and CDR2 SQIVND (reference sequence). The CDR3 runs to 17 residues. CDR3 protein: CASSSPASRSSYNEQFF. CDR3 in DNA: TGTGCCAGTAGTTCCCCGGCCAGCCGGAGCTCCTACAATGAGCAGTTCTTC.

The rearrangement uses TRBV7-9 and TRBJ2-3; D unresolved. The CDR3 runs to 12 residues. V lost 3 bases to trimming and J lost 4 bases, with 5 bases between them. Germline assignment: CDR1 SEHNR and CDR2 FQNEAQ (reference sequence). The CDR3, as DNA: TGTGCCAGCAGCTTCATCCCAGATACGCAGTATTTT. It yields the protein CASSFIPDTQYF.

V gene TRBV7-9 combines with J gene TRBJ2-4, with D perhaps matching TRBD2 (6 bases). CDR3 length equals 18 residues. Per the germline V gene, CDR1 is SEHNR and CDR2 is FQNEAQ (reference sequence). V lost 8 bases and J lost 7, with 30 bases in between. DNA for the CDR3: TGTGCCAGCGCCCTACCTTTCCGAATGGCGGGGAAGGAGAACATTCAGTACTTC. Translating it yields CASALPFRMAGKENIQYF.

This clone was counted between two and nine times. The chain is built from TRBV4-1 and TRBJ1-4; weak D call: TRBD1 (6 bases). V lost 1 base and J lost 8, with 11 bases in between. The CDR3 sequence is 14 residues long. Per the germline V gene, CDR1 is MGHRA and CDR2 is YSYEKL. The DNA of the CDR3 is TGCGCCAGCAGCCAAGGGGGGCCGGAAGAAAAACTGTTTTTT. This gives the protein CASSQGGPEEKLFF.

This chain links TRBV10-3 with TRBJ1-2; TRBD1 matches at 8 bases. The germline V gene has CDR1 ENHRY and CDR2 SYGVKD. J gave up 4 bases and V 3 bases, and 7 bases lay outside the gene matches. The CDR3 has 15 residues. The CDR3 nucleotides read TGTGCCATCAGTGATCGGCAGGGGGCGACCTATGGCTACACCTTC. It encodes CAISDRQGATYGYTF.

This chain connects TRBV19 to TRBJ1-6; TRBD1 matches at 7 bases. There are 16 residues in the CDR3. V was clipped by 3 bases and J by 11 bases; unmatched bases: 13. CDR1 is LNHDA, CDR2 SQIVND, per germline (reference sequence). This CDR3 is CASSIATGRAKTPLHF. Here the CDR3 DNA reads TGTGCCAGTAGTATCGCGACAGGGAGAGCGAAAACACCCCTCCACTTT.

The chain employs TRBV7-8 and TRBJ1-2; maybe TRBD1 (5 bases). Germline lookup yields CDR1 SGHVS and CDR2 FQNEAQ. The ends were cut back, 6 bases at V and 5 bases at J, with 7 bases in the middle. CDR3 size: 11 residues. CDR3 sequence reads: CASSAGYGYTF. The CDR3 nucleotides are TGTGCCAGCAGTGCAGGGTATGGCTACACCTTC. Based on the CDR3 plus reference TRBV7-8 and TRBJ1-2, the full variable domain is GAGVSQSPRYKVAKRGQDVALRCDPISGHVSLFWYQQALGQGPEFLTYFQNEAQLDKSGLPSDRFFAERPEGSVSTLKIQRTQQEDSAVYLCASSAGYGYTFGSGTRLTVV.

The CDR3 protein is CASSVDSGRVEETQYF. DNA for the CDR3: TGTGCCAGCAGCGTTGATAGCGGGAGGGTAGAAGAGACCCAGTACTTC. The chain recombines TRBV9 with TRBJ2-5; 11 bases align to TRBD2. Germline CDR1 reads SGDLS; CDR2 reads YYNGEE. The CDR3 spans 16 residues. V shed 2 bases, J shed 3 bases, and the junction held 6 bases outside the gene matches.

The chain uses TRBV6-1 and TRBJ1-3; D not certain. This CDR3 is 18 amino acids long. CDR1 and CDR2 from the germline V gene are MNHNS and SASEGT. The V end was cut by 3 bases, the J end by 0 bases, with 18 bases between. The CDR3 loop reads CASSDSLAGRRSGNTIYF. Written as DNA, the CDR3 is TGTGCCAGCAGTGATTCGCTTGCCGGCAGGCGCTCTGGAAACACCATATATTTT.

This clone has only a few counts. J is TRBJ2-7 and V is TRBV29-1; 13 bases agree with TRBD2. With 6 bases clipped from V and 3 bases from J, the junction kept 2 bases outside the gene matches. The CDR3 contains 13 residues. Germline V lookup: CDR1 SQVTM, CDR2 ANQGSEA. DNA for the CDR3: TGCAGCGTAAGGACTAGCGGGGGCTACGAGCAGTACTTC. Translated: CSVRTSGGYEQYF.

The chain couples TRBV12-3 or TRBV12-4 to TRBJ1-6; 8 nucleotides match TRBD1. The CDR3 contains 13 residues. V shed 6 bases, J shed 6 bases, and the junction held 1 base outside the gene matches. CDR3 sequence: CASSGQGNSPLHF. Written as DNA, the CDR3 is TGTGCCAGCAGCGGACAGGGTAATTCACCCCTCCACTTT.

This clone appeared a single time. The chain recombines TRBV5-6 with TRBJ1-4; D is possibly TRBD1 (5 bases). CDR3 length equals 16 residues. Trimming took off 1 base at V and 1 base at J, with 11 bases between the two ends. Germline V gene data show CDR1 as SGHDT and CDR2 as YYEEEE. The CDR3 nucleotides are TGTGCCAGCAGCTTGAACAAGGGGTTAACTAATGAAAAACTGTTTTTT. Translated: CASSLNKGLTNEKLFF.

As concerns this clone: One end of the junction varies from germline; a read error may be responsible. Here the CDR3 DNA reads TGTGCCAGCAGTCAAGTCCTCCTAGCGGGGTCAGATACGCAGTATTTT. Translation gives CASSQVLLAGSDTQYF. This chain joins TRBV3-1 (or the pseudogene TRBV3-2) and TRBJ2-3, with 9 bases aligning to TRBD2. The CDR3 covers 16 residues. The V gene's germline CDR1 is LGHDT and CDR2 YNNKEL (reference sequence).